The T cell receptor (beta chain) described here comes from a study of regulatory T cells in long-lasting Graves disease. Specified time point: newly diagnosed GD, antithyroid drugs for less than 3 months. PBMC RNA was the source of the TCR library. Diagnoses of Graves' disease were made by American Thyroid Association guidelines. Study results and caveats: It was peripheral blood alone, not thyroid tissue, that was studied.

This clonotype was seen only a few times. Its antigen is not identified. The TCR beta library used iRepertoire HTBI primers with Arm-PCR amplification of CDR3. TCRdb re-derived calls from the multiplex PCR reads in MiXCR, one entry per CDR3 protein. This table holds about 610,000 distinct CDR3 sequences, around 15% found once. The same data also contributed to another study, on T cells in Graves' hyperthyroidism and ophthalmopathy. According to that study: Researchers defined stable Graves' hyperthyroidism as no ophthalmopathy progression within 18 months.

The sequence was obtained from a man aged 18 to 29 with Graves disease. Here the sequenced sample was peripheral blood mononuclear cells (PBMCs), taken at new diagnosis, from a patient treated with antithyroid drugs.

The CDR3 is CASTLGSQGQGASYCQPQHF. CDR3 nucleotides: TGTGCCAGCACCTTGGGCAGCCAGGGACAGGGGGCAAGCTACTGTCAGCCCCAGCATTTT. The chain is built from TRBV27 and TRBJ1-5; 12 bases are a match to TRBD1. Germline CDR1 is MNHEY and CDR2 is SMNVEV (reference sequence). The CDR3 extends over 20 amino acids. V shed 7 bases, J shed 6 bases, and the junction held 22 bases outside the gene matches.